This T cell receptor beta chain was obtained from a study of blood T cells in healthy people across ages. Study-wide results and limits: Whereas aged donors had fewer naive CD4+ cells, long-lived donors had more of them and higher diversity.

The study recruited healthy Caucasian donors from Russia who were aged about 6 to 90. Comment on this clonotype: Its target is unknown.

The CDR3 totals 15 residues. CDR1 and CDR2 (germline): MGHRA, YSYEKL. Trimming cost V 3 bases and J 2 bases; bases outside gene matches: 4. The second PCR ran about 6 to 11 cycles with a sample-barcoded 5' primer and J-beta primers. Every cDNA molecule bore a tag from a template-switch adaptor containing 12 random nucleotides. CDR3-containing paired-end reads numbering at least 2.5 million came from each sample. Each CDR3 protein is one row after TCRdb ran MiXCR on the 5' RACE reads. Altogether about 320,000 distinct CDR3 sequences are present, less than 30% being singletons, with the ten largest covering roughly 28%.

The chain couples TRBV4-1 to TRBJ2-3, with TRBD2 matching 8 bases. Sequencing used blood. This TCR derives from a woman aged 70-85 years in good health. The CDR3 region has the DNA TGCGCCAGCAGCCACGTAGCGGGATCCACAGATACGCAGTATTTT. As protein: CASSHVAGSTDTQYF.